The text below deals with one T cell receptor (beta chain). As yet, its antigen is unknown. UMI-labeled 5' RACE TRB cDNA libraries were prepared from the cells. From the 5' RACE reads, TCRdb lists one entry per CDR3 protein and no DNA. The sample's table shows tens of thousands of distinct CDR3 sequences. This CDR3 contains 14 residues. This sample stems from a study of CXCR3-negative and CXCR3-positive naive CD8 T cells. Study in general: The study obtained 130 million to 150 million TRB reads, about 1.5 +/- 0.3 million per library.

The study's findings and limits: Within a donor, both naive subsets shared TRBV-TRBJ usage, unlike memory cells. The study inferred TCR strength from TRB CDR3 properties and found comparable surface CD5 between naive subsets.

This TCR was recovered from a human donor in good health. Some clones in this sample may be carry-over from other donors' samples. The specimen sequenced was memory CD8+ T cells from blood. The chain carries TRBV12-3 or TRBV12-4 and TRBJ1-3. CDR3 amino acids: CASSFARSGNTIYF.